A selection of T cell receptor beta chains follows, all from one sample in a study of shared clonotypes between healthy human individuals. Here immunoSEQ multiplex PCR was the method, and the copy in TCRdb shows in-frame clones only, minus some. The table records about 340,000 clones, about 70% of them present only once. The material sequenced was memory CD4+ T cells sorted from blood. These receptors all stem from a man aged 30-40 years in good health. Both conserved end residues are part of each CDR3. Fields, in order: J gene, clone size, V gene, D gene, CDR3 protein, CDR3 DNA. A D gene is named only where the DNA matches it firmly. Not all rows give a size; the values are once, few, many and, for expanded clones, a class.

J: TRBJ2-7
size: .
V: TRBV28
D: .
CDR3: CASSLIDYEQYF
DNA: TGTGCCAGCAGTTTGATCGATTACGAGCAGTACTTC

J: TRBJ2-1
size: .
V: TRBV11-2
D: TRBD2
CDR3: CASSLVTSGRTEQFF
DNA: TGTGCCAGCAGCTTAGTGACTAGCGGGAGGACTGAGCAGTTCTTC

J: TRBJ2-1
size: .
V: TRBV5-4
D: TRBD2
CDR3: CASSLGTSGRRNEQFF
DNA: TGTGCCAGCAGCTTGGGGACTAGCGGGAGGCGGAATGAGCAGTTCTTC

J: TRBJ2-5
size: .
V: TRBV25-1
D: .
CDR3: CASSARVLVETQYF
DNA: TGTGCCAGCAGTGCCAGGGTTTTGGTAGAGACCCAGTACTTC

J: TRBJ2-2
size: few
V: TRBV19
D: .
CDR3: CASSMAWQTGELFF
DNA: TGTGCCAGTAGTATGGCGTGGCAGACCGGGGAGCTGTTTTTT

J: TRBJ2-3
size: .
V: TRBV5-1
D: .
CDR3: CASSLGLASFTDTQYF
DNA: TGCGCCAGCAGCTTGGGGCTAGCATCATTCACAGATACGCAGTATTTT

J: TRBJ1-5
size: .
V: TRBV11-2
D: .
CDR3: CASSLDRAEGGQPQHF
DNA: TGTGCCAGCAGCTTAGATCGTGCAGAGGGGGGTCAGCCCCAGCATTTT

J: TRBJ2-7
size: .
V: TRBV5-8
D: .
CDR3: CASSLEGQRGEQYF
DNA: TGTGCCAGCAGCTTGGAGGGGCAGCGTGGCGAGCAGTACTTC

J: TRBJ2-2
size: .
V: TRBV6-1
D: .
CDR3: CASSERPPNTGELFF
DNA: TGTGCCAGCAGTGAAAGGCCTCCGAACACCGGGGAGCTGTTTTTT

J: TRBJ1-1
size: few
V: TRBV18
D: .
CDR3: CASSPSQGGNTEAFF
DNA: TGTGCCAGCTCCCCCTCACAGGGAGGGAACACTGAAGCTTTCTTT

J: TRBJ1-3
size: once
V: TRBV11-3
D: .
CDR3: CASSSGLGDTIYF
DNA: TGTGCCAGCAGCTCGGGACTGGGGGACACCATATATTTT

J: TRBJ2-7
size: .
V: TRBV11-2
D: .
CDR3: CASSFHAQISYEQYF
DNA: TGTGCCAGCAGCTTTCATGCACAGATATCCTACGAGCAGTACTTC

J: TRBJ2-7
size: .
V: TRBV7-2
D: TRBD1
CDR3: CASSASTGNYEQYF
DNA: TGTGCCAGCAGCGCCTCGACAGGGAACTACGAGCAGTACTTC

J: TRBJ2-7
size: .
V: TRBV4-1
D: .
CDR3: CASSQVSQRDYEQYF
DNA: TGCGCCAGCAGCCAAGTGTCCCAGCGCGACTACGAGCAGTACTTC

J: TRBJ1-1
size: .
V: TRBV20-1
D: .
CDR3: CSASDREAFF
DNA: TGCAGTGCTAGCGACAGAGAAGCTTTCTTT

J: TRBJ1-1
size: .
V: TRBV29-1
D: .
CDR3: CSVDQGWTEAFF
DNA: TGCAGCGTTGACCAGGGGTGGACTGAAGCTTTCTTT

J: TRBJ2-7
size: .
V: TRBV5-1
D: .
CDR3: CASSLAAPATSYEQYF
DNA: TGCGCCAGCAGCTTGGCCGCTCCCGCCACTTCCTACGAGCAGTACTTC

J: TRBJ2-7
size: many
V: TRBV5-6
D: TRBD2
CDR3: CASSLAGTWAGEQYF
DNA: TGTGCCAGCAGCTTAGCGGGGACTTGGGCAGGCGAGCAGTACTTC

J: TRBJ2-3
size: .
V: TRBV6-5
D: .
CDR3: CASSLRPPDTQYF
DNA: TGTGCCAGCAGTTTGCGTCCACCGGATACGCAGTATTTT

J: TRBJ2-1
size: once
V: TRBV15
D: .
CDR3: CATSGGRGPYNEQFF
DNA: TGTGCCACCAGCGGGGGTAGAGGACCCTACAATGAGCAGTTCTTC

J: TRBJ1-5
size: .
V: TRBV20-1
D: .
CDR3: CSVGGGQPQHF
DNA: TGCAGTGTGGGAGGCGGTCAGCCCCAGCATTTT

J: TRBJ2-3
size: few
V: TRBV11-2
D: .
CDR3: CASSSGIGQRSTDTQYF
DNA: TGTGCCAGCAGCTCCGGCATTGGACAGCGTAGCACAGATACGCAGTATTTT

J: TRBJ2-3
size: few
V: TRBV6-1
D: .
CDR3: CASKFRGADTQYF
DNA: TGTGCCAGCAAATTCAGGGGTGCAGATACGCAGTATTTT

J: TRBJ2-5
size: once
V: TRBV6-6
D: TRBD2
CDR3: CASSYPVSGNRETQYF
DNA: TGTGCCAGCAGTTACCCTGTTAGCGGGAACCGAGAGACCCAGTACTTC

J: TRBJ1-5
size: .
V: TRBV28
D: TRBD1
CDR3: CASKAAGGNQPQHF
DNA: TGTGCCAGCAAAGCTGCAGGGGGAAATCAGCCCCAGCATTTT

J: TRBJ2-5
size: .
V: TRBV6-1
D: .
CDR3: CASSEGQYQETQYF
DNA: TGTGCCAGCAGTGAAGGCCAGTACCAAGAGACCCAGTACTTC

J: TRBJ2-1
size: few
V: TRBV7-3
D: .
CDR3: CASSLKGTPSYNEQFF
DNA: TGTGCCAGCAGCCTTAAAGGCACTCCCTCCTACAATGAGCAGTTCTTC

J: TRBJ1-1
size: .
V: TRBV7-9
D: .
CDR3: CASSFRNTEAFF
DNA: TGTGCCAGCAGCTTTAGAAACACTGAAGCTTTCTTT

J: TRBJ2-1
size: once
V: TRBV5-4
D: TRBD2
CDR3: CASGSSGLYNEQFF
DNA: TGTGCCAGCGGCTCTAGCGGTCTCTACAATGAGCAGTTCTTC

J: TRBJ2-2
size: few
V: TRBV2
D: .
CDR3: CASRVGMNTGELFF
DNA: TGTGCCAGCAGGGTCGGCATGAACACCGGGGAGCTGTTTTTT

J: TRBJ2-5
size: few
V: TRBV11-2
D: .
CDR3: CASRHNAGTLQETQYF
DNA: TGTGCCAGCAGACATAATGCCGGGACACTCCAAGAGACCCAGTACTTC

J: TRBJ1-1
size: many
V: TRBV11-2
D: .
CDR3: CASSLSLYRRSGTEAFF
DNA: TGTGCCAGCAGCTTGAGTTTATATCGGCGCTCGGGGACTGAAGCTTTCTTT

J: TRBJ2-2
size: .
V: TRBV2
D: .
CDR3: CASSRGGTGELFF
DNA: TGTGCCAGCAGTAGGGGGGGGACCGGGGAGCTGTTTTTT

J: TRBJ2-7
size: .
V: TRBV6-5
D: .
CDR3: CASSYLRVGPPYEQYF
DNA: TGTGCCAGCAGTTACCTCAGGGTGGGTCCTCCCTACGAGCAGTACTTC

J: TRBJ2-2
size: .
V: TRBV2
D: .
CDR3: CASSPSRSEGELFF
DNA: TGTGCCAGCAGTCCTTCTAGAAGCGAGGGGGAGCTGTTTTTT

J: TRBJ2-1
size: few
V: TRBV9
D: .
CDR3: CASSVGSGSYNEQFF
DNA: TGTGCCAGCAGCGTAGGGAGCGGCTCCTACAATGAGCAGTTCTTC

J: TRBJ2-1
size: .
V: TRBV19
D: TRBD2
CDR3: CASSIDLAGSDEQFF
DNA: TGTGCCAGTAGTATAGATCTAGCGGGATCCGATGAGCAGTTCTTC

J: TRBJ1-1
size: once
V: TRBV6-1
D: TRBD1
CDR3: CASSDLGGSAFF
DNA: TGTGCCAGCAGTGACCTAGGGGGCTCGGCTTTCTTT

J: TRBJ2-2
size: .
V: TRBV29-1
D: .
CDR3: CSVEEPYTGELFF
DNA: TGCAGCGTTGAAGAGCCCTACACCGGGGAGCTGTTTTTT

J: TRBJ2-7
size: .
V: TRBV7-8
D: .
CDR3: CASSLLVQGAEQYF
DNA: TGTGCCAGCAGCCTACTTGTCCAGGGAGCCGAGCAGTACTTC

J: TRBJ1-5
size: .
V: TRBV6-1
D: .
CDR3: CASHSEGWPQHF
DNA: TGTGCCAGCCATTCCGAGGGATGGCCCCAGCATTTT

J: TRBJ2-7
size: .
V: TRBV2
D: TRBD2
CDR3: CASSDGRTSGWSYEQYF
DNA: TGTGCCAGCAGTGACGGGAGGACTAGCGGGTGGTCCTACGAGCAGTACTTC

J: TRBJ2-2
size: few
V: TRBV5-4
D: TRBD2
CDR3: CASSLRLAGGTGELFF
DNA: TGTGCCAGCAGCTTGCGCCTAGCGGGGGGCACCGGGGAGCTGTTTTTT

J: TRBJ1-2
size: many
V: TRBV15
D: .
CDR3: CATSGTMLGYTF
DNA: TGTGCCACCAGCGGAACTATGTTGGGCTACACCTTC

J: TRBJ2-6
size: .
V: TRBV7-8
D: .
CDR3: CASSLGTGANVLTF
DNA: TGTGCCAGCAGCTTAGGAACTGGGGCCAACGTCCTGACTTTC

J: TRBJ2-2
size: .
V: TRBV6-4
D: .
CDR3: CASSERRNTGELFF
DNA: TGTGCCAGCAGTGAACGGCGGAACACCGGGGAGCTGTTTTTT

J: TRBJ2-1
size: .
V: TRBV11-2
D: .
CDR3: CASSPGLPSYNEQFF
DNA: TGTGCCAGCAGCCCTGGGCTCCCCTCCTACAATGAGCAGTTCTTC

J: TRBJ2-3
size: .
V: TRBV11-3
D: TRBD2
CDR3: CASSYGASGSTDTQYF
DNA: TGTGCCAGCAGCTACGGGGCTAGCGGGAGCACAGATACGCAGTATTTT

J: TRBJ2-1
size: once
V: TRBV5-8
D: .
CDR3: CASSLWGVGYNEQFF
DNA: TGTGCCAGCAGCTTGTGGGGGGTAGGGTACAATGAGCAGTTCTTC

J: TRBJ1-1
size: .
V: TRBV4-1
D: .
CDR3: CASSQDWGMRNTEAFF
DNA: TGCGCCAGCAGCCAAGATTGGGGGATGAGGAACACTGAAGCTTTCTTT

J: TRBJ2-3
size: .
V: TRBV11-2
D: TRBD2
CDR3: CASGGAGGGTDTQYF
DNA: TGTGCCAGCGGGGGAGCGGGAGGTGGCACAGATACGCAGTATTTT

J: TRBJ2-1
size: many
V: TRBV27
D: TRBD1
CDR3: CASSLYRDRAHNEQFF
DNA: TGTGCCAGCAGTTTATACCGAGACAGGGCGCATAATGAGCAGTTCTTC

J: TRBJ2-7
size: .
V: TRBV10-2
D: .
CDR3: CASRANTLPSSEQYF
DNA: TGCGCCAGCAGAGCCAATACGCTCCCTTCTTCCGAGCAGTACTTC

J: TRBJ2-5
size: .
V: TRBV5-4
D: .
CDR3: CASSHRDGKETQYF
DNA: TGTGCCAGCAGCCACCGGGACGGAAAAGAGACCCAGTACTTC